This T cell receptor beta chain was sequenced for a study of blood T cell repertoires in COVID-19. Study at large: Sources were T cells, B-cell-depleted T cells, or PBMCs; the material itself was cDNA or gDNA.

The CDR3 has 11 residues. Per germline, CDR1 DFQATT and CDR2 SNEGSKA (reference sequence). Trimming pared 5 bases from V and 2 bases from J, leaving 6 bases between. Clones were sequenced by immunoSEQ multiplex PCR, and TCRdb holds only the in-frame ones, with some missing. The table includes 200,000 or so clones, 84% detected once. This sequence joins TRBV20-1 and TRBJ2-5, with a tentative D call TRBD1 (6 bases). The receptor was isolated from a woman aged 65 to 85 with active or convalescent COVID-19. Sequenced sample: peripheral blood. The CDR3 region is CSAGQQETQYF. CDR3 DNA sequence: TGCAGTGCTGGACAGCAAGAGACCCAGTACTTC.